This entry lists 21 T cell receptor beta chains sequenced from one sample in a study of control samples from healthy donors and cancer patients (dated by TCRdb to about 2020). Libraries were made using the immunoSEQ multiplex PCR assay. This is the immuneACCESS table as TCRdb keeps it, with only in-frame sequences that have V and J called. A part of the clones is gone; compared with another copy, unresolved V genes explain less than half, and the rest is unexplained. This sample has more than 85,000 clones in its table, and around 85% of those were observed once. The biggest ten clones account for about 38% of the sample. Sequenced material: PBMCs. The receptor source for this set is a man between 70 and 80 years old with lung cancer.

This clone has just one count. The chain uses TRBV6-5 and TRBJ1-6; 8 nucleotides line up with TRBD1. V trimming: 3 bases; J trimming: 10 bases; junction bases outside the gene matches: 11. This CDR3 is 16 amino acids long. CDR1 and CDR2 from the germline V gene are MNHEY and SVGAGI. The CDR3 DNA follows: TGTGCCAGCAGTTATCGCGGCAGGGGGCTACACTCACCCCTCCACTTT. Amino acids: CASSYRGRGLHSPLHF.

This chain uses TRBV18 with TRBJ1-4; 9 nucleotides agree with TRBD1. Germline-derived CDR1 and CDR2 are KGHSH and LQKENI. Trimming at V came to 0 bases and at J to 4 bases, leaving 6 bases not matched to a gene. The CDR3 is 17 amino acids. The chain's CDR3 is CASSPPRGTGNNEKLFF. CDR3 bases: TGTGCCAGCTCACCACCGAGGGGGACAGGGAATAATGAAAAACTGTTTTTT.

This clone was counted once. The chain carries TRBV27 and TRBJ1-3; no clear D. The CDR3 spans 13 residues. Germline values: CDR1 MNHEY, CDR2 SMNVEV (reference sequence). V was trimmed by 2 bases and J by 4 bases, leaving 6 bases between them. The CDR3 loop reads CASSLVYGNTIYF. The CDR3 DNA reads TGTGCCAGCAGTTTAGTATACGGAAACACCATATATTTT.

As for this clone: At one boundary the junction diverges from the germline segment, which might be a read error. The chain employs TRBV4-1 and TRBJ1-4; 9 positions match TRBD1. The germline V gene has CDR1 MGHRA and CDR2 YSYEKL. This CDR3 comprises 11 residues. The CDR3 loop is CASSTGGRLRF. The CDR3 DNA is TGCGCCAGCAGCACAGGGGGCCGACTGAGGTTT.

This chain connects TRBV7-6 to TRBJ2-2; TRBD1 matches at 8 bases. Germline V lookup: CDR1 SGHVS, CDR2 FNYEAQ. V gave up 5 bases and J gave up 7 bases; unmatched junction bases: 9. The CDR3 runs to 15 residues. The CDR3 sequence is CASSLGQGRFGELFF. CDR3 coding DNA: TGTGCCAGCAGCCTCGGACAGGGACGTTTCGGGGAGCTGTTTTTT.

The chain has TRBV5-1 and TRBJ2-2; D is perhaps TRBD1 (8 bases). Trimming removed 10 bases from V and 1 base from J, with 14 bases in between. Germline assignment: CDR1 SGHRS and CDR2 YFSETQ. The CDR3 has 14 amino acids. In DNA, the CDR3 is TGCGCCGTCAGCGGGACAGGGAACACCGGGGAGCTGTTTTTT. Protein product: CAVSGTGNTGELFF. Looking up the rest from reference TRBV5-1 and TRBJ2-2 gives the full variable domain: KAGVTQTPRYLIKTRGQQVTLSCSPISGHRSVSWYQQTPGQGLQFLFEYFSETQRNKGNFPGRFSGRQFSNSRSEMNVSTLELGDSALYLCAVSGTGNTGELFFGEGSRLTVL.

J is TRBJ2-7 and V is TRBV5-1; 11 nucleotides agree with TRBD2. Germline CDR1 reads SGHRS; CDR2 reads YFSETQ. The length of the CDR3 is 16 residues. Trimming took 4 bases from V and 4 from J; bases not matched to a gene: 10. CDR3 sequence (DNA): TGCGCCAGCAGCCAAATAGCGGGGGGGCTATTATACGAGCAGTACTTC. Encoded protein: CASSQIAGGLLYEQYF. The full variable domain, its missing parts supplied by reference TRBV5-1 and TRBJ2-7, is KAGVTQTPRYLIKTRGQQVTLSCSPISGHRSVSWYQQTPGQGLQFLFEYFSETQRNKGNFPGRFSGRQFSNSRSEMNVSTLELGDSALYLCASSQIAGGLLYEQYFGPGTRLTVT.

V is TRBV3-1 (or the pseudogene TRBV3-2) and J is TRBJ1-3; D is undetermined. Trimming took off 6 bases at V and 0 bases at J, with 6 bases between the two ends. Germline lookup yields CDR1 LGHDT and CDR2 YNNKEL (reference sequence). The length of the CDR3 is 13 residues. The CDR3 protein is CASSRISGNTIYF. CDR3 sequence (DNA): TGTGCCAGCAGTCGTATCTCTGGAAACACCATATATTTT.

The chain uses TRBV5-1 and TRBJ2-5; possible D gene TRBD1, 6 bases. Trimming left V 4 bases short and J 1 base short, with 14 bases between. Germline assignment: CDR1 SGHRS and CDR2 YFSETQ. This CDR3 spans 15 amino acids. The CDR3 sequence: CASSPHPTGQETQYF. In nucleotides, the CDR3 is TGCGCCAGCAGCCCCCATCCGACAGGCCAAGAGACCCAGTACTTC.

This clone was counted a few times. The CDR3 here is CASRIEGAGNTIYF. The CDR3 DNA is TGTGCCAGTAGGATCGAGGGCGCTGGAAACACCATATATTTT. The chain couples TRBV19 to TRBJ1-3; D is uncertain. There are 14 residues in the CDR3. V was trimmed by 6 bases and J by 2 bases, leaving 11 bases between them. In germline, CDR1 is LNHDA, CDR2 SQIVND (reference sequence).

This clone was seen only once. V usage is TRBV25-1 and J usage is TRBJ2-7, with D perhaps TRBD2 (5 bases). This CDR3 comprises 13 residues. Trimming cost V 5 bases and J 6 bases, with 14 bases left between them. Per the germline V gene, CDR1 is MGHDK and CDR2 is SYGVNS. This chain's CDR3 is CASSPRGRSEQYF. The CDR3 region has the DNA TGTGCCAGCAGTCCCCGGGGTAGGAGCGAGCAGTACTTC.

V usage is TRBV7-9 and J usage is TRBJ1-3; possibly TRBD1 for D (5 bases). V was shortened by 1 base and J by 0 bases, with 10 bases between the two germline ends. Germline V gene lookup returns CDR1 SEHNR and CDR2 FQNEAQ (reference sequence). The CDR3 totals 16 residues. CDR3: CASSLVGTVSGNTIYF. The CDR3 region has the DNA TGTGCCAGCAGCTTAGTCGGGACGGTCTCTGGAAACACCATATATTTT.

The CDR3 nucleotides read TGTGCCAGTAGTGTTACAGGAAACACTGAAGCTTTCTTT. Protein product: CASSVTGNTEAFF. The chain is built from TRBV19 and TRBJ1-1; D possibly corresponds to TRBD1 (5 bases). V dropped 5 bases and J dropped 2 bases, with 9 bases sitting between them. There are 13 residues in the CDR3. The germline CDR1 and CDR2 sequences are LNHDA and SQIVND (reference sequence).

This clone was recorded a few times. CDR3 nucleotide sequence: TGTGCCATCAGTGGGTCCGGGACAGCTGGAAACACCATATATTTT. Translating gives CAISGSGTAGNTIYF. V and J are TRBV10-3 and TRBJ1-3; TRBD1 aligns across 7 bases. CDR3 length: 15 amino acids. Germline V gene sequence: CDR1 ENHRY, CDR2 SYGVKD. Losses at the gene ends were 4 bases for V and 2 bases for J; bases not matched to a gene: 5.

V usage is TRBV6-5 and J usage is TRBJ1-6; tentatively, D is TRBD1 (6 bases). Trimming took 2 bases from V and 9 from J, leaving 11 bases between them. Germline assignment: CDR1 MNHEY and CDR2 SVGAGI. The CDR3 has 14 amino acids. CDR3 region: CASSYVDSGSPLHF. As DNA, the CDR3 is TGTGCCAGCAGTTACGTGGACAGCGGTTCACCCCTCCACTTT.

V and J are TRBV6-2 or TRBV6-3 and TRBJ2-1; 11 nucleotides agree with TRBD2. V shed 5 bases and J 6 bases; nucleotides not matched to a gene: 12. CDR1 and CDR2 from the germline V gene are MNHEY and SVGEGT. CDR3 length: 17 amino acids. CDR3 DNA: TGTGCCAGCAGTCAGGCCCGAATAGCGGGGGGGGGCAATGAGCAGTTCTTC. Residues: CASSQARIAGGGNEQFF.

The CDR3 DNA reads as TGCGCCAGCAGCCAGTCAGAGGGAGGCGCGTCGGATACGCAGTATTTT. Its translation is CASSQSEGGASDTQYF. The chain carries TRBV4-1 and TRBJ2-3; tentative D call: TRBD2 (6 bases). V lost 3 bases and J lost 6, with 19 bases in between. Germline V gives CDR1 MGHRA, CDR2 YSYEKL. CDR3 length: 16 amino acids.

The V and J genes are TRBV28 and TRBJ1-2; 9 bases agree with TRBD1. V lost 11 bases and J lost 4; bases outside the gene matches: 8. CDR1 MDHEN and CDR2 SYDVKM come from the germline V gene. The CDR3 totals 13 residues. CDR3 amino acids: CASGDRVVYGYTF. The DNA of the CDR3 is TGTGCCTCCGGGGACAGGGTGGTCTATGGCTACACCTTC.

V gene TRBV7-3 combines with J gene TRBJ2-2; D might be TRBD2 (5 bases). Germline-derived CDR1 and CDR2 are SGHTA and FQGTGA. The CDR3 has 13 amino acids. V was cut by 5 bases and J by 6 bases, with 10 bases left in between. CDR3 in DNA: TGTGCCAGCAGCCGTACTAGGTCCGGGGAGCTGTTTTTT. Its translation: CASSRTRSGELFF.

This rearrangement joins TRBV24-1 to TRBJ2-3; 8 nucleotides match TRBD2. This CDR3 region has 14 residues. The V gene's germline CDR1 is KGHDR and CDR2 SFDVKD. With V trimmed by 10 bases and J by 2 bases, 7 bases remained unmatched. The CDR3 DNA reads TGTGCCACGCGGGAGCGGGGGTTCACAGATACGCAGTATTTT. Its protein product is CATRERGFTDTQYF.

The chain recombines TRBV5-6 with TRBJ1-3; D gene unclear. The CDR3 has 13 amino acids. V was shortened by 0 bases and J by 10 bases, with 11 bases between the two germline ends. Germline lookup yields CDR1 SGHDT and CDR2 YYEEEE. CDR3 DNA: TGTGCCAGCAGCTTGGGGCCCGGAGGTACCATATATTTT. Protein product: CASSLGPGGTIYF.